Listed here are 2 T cell receptor beta chains from one sample, sequenced in a study of beta chain features in type 1 diabetes. The sequenced template was cDNA made from the entire isolated RNA. Assay: immunoSEQ multiplex PCR; the TCRdb copy retains only in-frame clones and omits some. The sample shows about 110,000 clones, approximately 37% of them seen only once. The sample was stem cell memory CD4+ T cells from blood. These receptors were taken from a young woman in good health.

This rearrangement joins TRBV4-1 to TRBJ2-1, with D uncertain. Trimming shortened V by 1 base and J by 7 bases, and 14 bases separated the two germline ends. The CDR3 is 15 amino acids. In germline, CDR1 is MGHRA, CDR2 YSYEKL. The CDR3 region has the DNA TGCGCCAGCAGCCAAGGTTCGGTAATACGAAATGAGCAGTTCTTC. This gives the protein CASSQGSVIRNEQFF.

This chain links TRBV28 with TRBJ2-7, with 9 bases fitting TRBD2. The germline gives CDR1 MDHEN, CDR2 SYDVKM. The CDR3 has 14 residues. The V segment lost 6 bases and the J segment 3 bases; nucleotides outside the gene matches: 6. CDR3 sequence: CASSYRLADYEQYF. DNA for the CDR3: TGTGCCAGCAGCTACAGACTAGCGGACTACGAGCAGTACTTC.